This TCR beta chain was recorded in a study of cytomegalovirus exposure and HLA in healthy donors. About this clone itself: Antigen: not known.

Profiling relied on immunoSEQ multiplex PCR, and the TCRdb table lists in-frame clones only, not all of them. Of 100,000 to 150,000 clones in the sample, around 90% are singletons; the top ten hold roughly 2%. Whole-study findings and limits: It was found in a later analysis that first-cohort TCR clusters tended to co-occur in the 100 to 150 validation repertoires. The study flagged about 150 TCR beta chains as cytomegalovirus-associated. The classifier was said to identify cytomegalovirus status with high specificity and sensitivity.

Sequences were obtained from PBMCs. This TCR came from a woman under 30 in good health and CMV-seronegative.

The DNA of the CDR3 is TGTGCCACCCGGGGGGATACGCAGTATTTT. It specifies CATRGDTQYF. J is TRBJ2-3 and V is TRBV6-5; TRBD2 might be the D (6 bases). V was cut by 10 bases and J by 6 bases, with 8 bases left in between. Looked up from germline, CDR1 is MNHEY and CDR2 is SVGAGI. The length of the CDR3 is 10 residues.